The present T cell receptor (beta chain) was sequenced within a study of T cells expressing NK-cell markers. CDR1 and CDR2 from the germline V gene are SGHRS and YFSETQ. The CDR3 consists of 16 residues. General study findings and limits: Each of several donors carried dominant NKG2C+ clonotypes accounting for about 1.0-7.0% of CD8+ T cells.

Comment on this clonotype: Its matching antigen is unknown.

TCRdb re-called the 5' RACE reads, yielding one record per CDR3 amino acid sequence without DNA. The specimen's table records around 380,000 distinct CDR3 sequences. Sequenced sample: blood T cells: a sorted CD56 or NKG2C T cell subset, CD4+ or CD8+ T cells, or bulk PBMC T cells (not recorded which). The source is a woman aged 45-59 years in good health. This chain uses TRBV5-1 with TRBJ2-1; the TCRdb call, TRBD1, lacks DNA for checking. The chain's CDR3 is CASSFGGPISYNEQFF.